This T cell receptor beta chain was retrieved from a study of blood T cell repertoires in COVID-19. Study details: Material from acute and convalescent COVID-19 was sourced from the United States, Italy and Spain. Sources were T cells, B-cell-depleted T cells, or PBMCs; the material itself was cDNA or gDNA.

The CDR3 runs to 14 residues. Germline V gives CDR1 SEHNR, CDR2 FQNEAQ (reference sequence). The V and J ends lost 4 bases and 9 bases, in that order; junction bases with no gene match: 7. Per the original data handling: Amplifying reference gene primers gave estimates of nucleated cell counts. TCRdb's copy holds only in-frame clones and misses some; the assay was immunoSEQ multiplex PCR. That table supplies the V and J calls and clone size; D and trimming were determined from the DNA. The table has approximately 170,000 clones, about 87% seen once. The clonotype comes from a man aged 55 to 69 with acute or convalescent COVID-19. The sample comprised peripheral blood. The V gene is TRBV7-9, the J gene TRBJ2-1, with 9 bases fitting TRBD1. The CDR3 nucleotides read TGTGCCAGCAGCTCATCATGGGGACAGGGTGAGCAGTTCTTC. It specifies CASSSSWGQGEQFF. The full variable domain, completed using reference TRBV7-9 and TRBJ2-1, is DTGVSQNPRHKITKRGQNVTFRCDPISEHNRLYWYRQTLGQGPEFLTYFQNEAQLEKSRLLSDRFSAERPKGSFSTLEIQRTEQGDSAMYLCASSSSWGQGEQFFGPGTRLTVL.